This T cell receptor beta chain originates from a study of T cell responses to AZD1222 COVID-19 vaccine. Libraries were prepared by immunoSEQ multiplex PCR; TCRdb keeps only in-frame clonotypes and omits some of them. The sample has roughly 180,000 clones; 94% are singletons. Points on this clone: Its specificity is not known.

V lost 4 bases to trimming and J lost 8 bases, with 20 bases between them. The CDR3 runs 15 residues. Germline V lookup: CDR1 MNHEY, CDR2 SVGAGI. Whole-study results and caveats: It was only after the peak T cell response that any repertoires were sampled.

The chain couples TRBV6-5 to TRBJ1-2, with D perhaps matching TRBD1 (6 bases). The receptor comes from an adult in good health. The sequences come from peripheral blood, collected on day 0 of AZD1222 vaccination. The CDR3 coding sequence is TGTGCCAGCAGTTCTACAGGGTGGGCCTATGGGGGCTACACCTTC. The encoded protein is CASSSTGWAYGGYTF.